One sample yielded the 21 T cell receptor beta chains listed below, sequenced in a study of a mutant IDH1 vaccine in newly diagnosed glioma. For these TCRs, the target antigens are not known. The time point was: week 35, safety follow-up. Each vaccine dose was 300 ug of mutant IDH1 20-mer peptide, with topical imiquimod. Produced via immunoSEQ multiplex PCR; TCRdb's table is partial and in-frame only. This table has some 60,000 clones, 70% to 90% appearing once. Here the sequenced sample was PBMCs, taken from a glioma patient whose treatment included an IDH1 peptide vaccine. Receptor source: a man in his forties or fifties with glioma.

The gene calls are TRBV7-2 and TRBJ1-2; tentatively, D is TRBD1 (6 bases). The CDR3 spans 15 residues. Germline CDR1 is SGHTA and CDR2 is FQGNSA. Deletions cut 2 bases from V and 8 bases from J, with 18 bases between. The CDR3 DNA sequence: TGTGCCAGCAGCTTAAATGGTTTACCGACAGGCGGCTACACCTTC. Translating it yields CASSLNGLPTGGYTF.

The gene calls are TRBV5-1 and TRBJ1-1, with D perhaps matching TRBD1 (5 bases). The V end was cut by 5 bases, the J end by 1 base, with 18 bases between. The V gene's germline CDR1 is SGHRS and CDR2 YFSETQ. The CDR3 has 16 residues. The DNA of the CDR3 is TGCGCCAGCAGTAAATTGGGGGGTCTACAGAACACTGAAGCTTTCTTT. Its translation: CASSKLGGLQNTEAFF.

This clone has only one observation. The chain recombines TRBV6-5 with TRBJ1-1, with D hard to call. The V gene lost 9 bases and the J gene lost 1 base, with 9 bases spanning the gap. CDR3 length: 12 residues. CDR1 and CDR2 (germline): MNHEY, SVGAGI. CDR3 residues: CARLQTNTEAFF. The CDR3 DNA reads as TGTGCCAGACTACAAACGAACACTGAAGCTTTCTTT.

The chain has TRBV19 and TRBJ2-5, with D tentatively TRBD2 (6 bases). The V gene's germline CDR1 is LNHDA and CDR2 SQIVND (reference sequence). This CDR3 contains 12 residues. Trimming cost V 8 bases and J 4 bases, with 11 bases left between them. The CDR3 protein is CASGTGVETQYF. CDR3 in DNA: TGTGCCAGTGGTACGGGAGTAGAGACCCAGTACTTC.

This clone was detected once. The genes are TRBV7-9 and TRBJ2-7; 13 bases agree with TRBD2. CDR1 is SEHNR, CDR2 FQNEAQ, per germline (reference sequence). The CDR3 is made up of 15 amino acids. The V and J ends lost 5 bases and 2 bases, in that order; junction bases with no gene match: 3. The CDR3 is CASSLGLAGTYEQYF. CDR3 in DNA: TGTGCCAGCAGCCTGGGACTAGCGGGGACCTACGAGCAGTACTTC.

V gene TRBV5-1 combines with J gene TRBJ2-7; the D gene is possibly TRBD2 (6 bases). Germline V CDR1 and CDR2: SGHRS, YFSETQ. This CDR3 spans 15 amino acids. Trimming stripped 4 bases from V and 5 bases from J, with 19 bases between. CDR3 nucleotide sequence: TGCGCCAGCAGCATTCCGACCTCGGGGGAGAACGAGCAGTACTTC. Protein product: CASSIPTSGENEQYF.

The V gene is TRBV7-3, the J gene TRBJ2-3; no definite D call. Trimming stripped 0 bases from V and 6 bases from J, with 7 bases between. The V gene's germline CDR1 is SGHTA and CDR2 FQGTGA. CDR3 length: 13 amino acids. CDR3 region: CASSLTAFDTQYF. The CDR3 DNA reads as TGTGCCAGCAGCTTAACGGCCTTCGATACGCAGTATTTT.

This sequence joins TRBV15 and TRBJ1-5; unclear D gene. The germline V and J ends were trimmed by 6 bases and 9 bases, with 15 bases remaining between them. This CDR3 comprises 13 residues. Germline CDR1 is LNHNV and CDR2 is YYDKDF (reference sequence). CDR3 protein: CATSPKSRLPQHF. The CDR3 region has the DNA TGTGCCACCAGTCCGAAATCCCGATTGCCCCAGCATTTT.

The rearrangement uses TRBV6-1 and TRBJ2-7; D is perhaps TRBD1 (5 bases). Trimming took 6 bases from V and 2 from J, leaving 11 bases between them. There are 13 residues in the CDR3. In germline, CDR1 is MNHNS, CDR2 SASEGT. The CDR3 reads CASSHGQTYEQYF. CDR3 DNA sequence: TGTGCCAGCAGCCACGGACAAACCTACGAGCAGTACTTC.

The rearrangement links TRBV27 to TRBJ2-7; D is unresolved. The germline CDR1 and CDR2 sequences are MNHEY and SMNVEV (reference sequence). Between the trimmed V and J ends, which lost 9 bases and 3 bases, there was a span of 15 bases. This CDR3 contains 13 residues. The CDR3 loop is CASPKPVLYEQYF. CDR3 in DNA: TGTGCCAGTCCCAAACCGGTACTCTACGAGCAGTACTTC.

The chain carries TRBV19 and TRBJ2-5; 9 bases are a match to TRBD2. With V trimmed by 3 bases and J by 5 bases, 4 bases remained unmatched. The CDR3 extends over 14 amino acids. CDR1 and CDR2 from the germline V gene are LNHDA and SQIVND (reference sequence). The CDR3 DNA follows: TGTGCCAGTAGTATTGCGGGAGGGCCCGAGACCCAGTACTTC. This sequence encodes CASSIAGGPETQYF. Based on the CDR3 plus reference TRBV19 and TRBJ2-5, the full variable domain is DGGITQSPKYLFRKEGQNVTLSCEQNLNHDAMYWYRQDPGQGLRLIYYSQIVNDFQKGDIAEGYSVSREKKESFPLTVTSAQKNPTAFYLCASSIAGGPETQYFGPGTRLLVL.

J is TRBJ2-3 and V is TRBV9; 8 bases fit TRBD1. The V gene's germline CDR1 is SGDLS and CDR2 YYNGEE. After removal of 4 bases from V and 5 bases from J, the junction contained 12 bases not matched to a gene. The CDR3 sequence is 16 residues long. The DNA for the CDR3 is TGTGCCAGCAGCTCCCCTCAGGGGGCATTGGAAGATACGCAGTATTTT. It yields the protein CASSSPQGALEDTQYF.

The gene calls are TRBV6-6 and TRBJ1-5; TRBD1 might be the D (6 bases). CDR1 and CDR2 (germline): MNHNY, SVGAGI (reference sequence). The V gene lost 7 bases and the J gene lost 1 base, with 8 bases spanning the gap. This CDR3 has 13 residues. Written as DNA, the CDR3 is TGTGCCAGCACGGGACAAAGCAATCAGCCCCAGCATTTT. Its protein product is CASTGQSNQPQHF.

This sequence joins TRBV9 and TRBJ1-3; D possibly corresponds to TRBD1 (5 bases). The V gene lost 0 bases and the J gene lost 3 bases, with 7 bases spanning the gap. CDR3 length equals 14 residues. CDR1 is SGDLS, CDR2 YYNGEE, per germline. The CDR3 is CASSVGGGGNTIYF. CDR3 in DNA: TGTGCCAGCAGCGTAGGGGGGGGTGGAAACACCATATATTTT.

This clone was found once. The chain combines TRBV5-1 with TRBJ2-5; no definite D call. V lost 4 bases, J lost 5 bases, and 12 bases lay in between. The CDR3 length is 13 residues. The V gene's germline CDR1 is SGHRS and CDR2 YFSETQ. The CDR3 region is CASSSAERETQYF. In DNA, the CDR3 is TGCGCCAGCAGCAGTGCAGAAAGGGAGACCCAGTACTTC.

The rearrangement joins TRBV2 to TRBJ1-5; 9 bases fit TRBD1. Germline CDR1 reads SNHLY; CDR2 reads FYNNEI. V dropped 6 bases and J dropped 6; count of bases not matched to a gene: 12. This CDR3 region has 16 residues. The CDR3 region has the DNA TGTGCCAGCAGAGGGCACAGGGGGCGAGGGGGTCAGCCCCAGCATTTT. It translates to CASRGHRGRGGQPQHF.

This clone has only one observation. The chain links TRBV10-1 to TRBJ2-7, with 12 bases matching TRBD2. The length of the CDR3 is 15 residues. Germline V gives CDR1 WNHNN, CDR2 SYGVQD (reference sequence). The ends lost 4 bases at V and 2 bases at J; junction bases unmatched: 3. This CDR3 is CASSGTSGTPYEQYF. The CDR3 DNA is TGCGCCAGCAGTGGGACTAGCGGGACTCCCTACGAGCAGTACTTC.

This chain uses TRBV19 with TRBJ2-7; 13 nucleotides match TRBD2. Germline V gives CDR1 LNHDA, CDR2 SQIVND (reference sequence). This CDR3 region has 15 residues. The ends lost 7 bases at V and 4 bases at J; junction bases unmatched: 7. CDR3 nucleotide sequence: TGTGCCAGTACCCCGACTAGCGGGAGGATATACGAGCAGTACTTC. Protein: CASTPTSGRIYEQYF.

The chain combines TRBV5-6 with TRBJ2-5; D uncertain. Germline CDR1 SGHDT, CDR2 YYEEEE. The CDR3 is 12 amino acids. V lost 4 bases, J lost 5 bases, and 9 bases lay in between. The CDR3 bases are TGTGCCAGCAGCCCAATAGGCGAGACCCAGTACTTC. Its translation is CASSPIGETQYF.

The V and J genes are TRBV7-6 and TRBJ2-7, with 8 bases that match TRBD1. The length of the CDR3 is 13 residues. V dropped 5 bases and J dropped 4; count of bases not matched to a gene: 4. CDR1 is SGHVS, CDR2 FNYEAQ, per germline. CDR3 coding DNA: TGTGCCAGCAGCCCAGGGGGCTCATACGAGCAGTACTTC. This translates into CASSPGGSYEQYF.

This clone was detected only a few times. The chain combines TRBV7-2 with TRBJ1-3; no firm D call. Trimming pared 3 bases from V and 8 bases from J, leaving 8 bases between. Germline CDR1 is SGHTA and CDR2 is FQGNSA. This CDR3 region has 12 residues. The CDR3 DNA reads as TGTGCCAGCAGCTTCCGGGGAGACACCATATATTTT. Translation gives CASSFRGDTIYF.